Presented here are 21 T cell receptor beta chains from one specimen sequenced in a study of T cell repertoires in cytomegalovirus infection. TCRdb independently ran MiXCR on the reads; one entry per CDR3 protein. Of about 530,000 distinct CDR3 sequences listed, about 26% are singletons. The specimen was PBMCs. The source is a human donor in good health (CMV status not recorded). Some clones in this sample may be carry-over from other donors' samples.

This clonotype was seen a few times. This chain joins TRBV6-1 and TRBJ2-1; TRBD1 matches 7 bases. The junction had 4 bases not matched to a gene; V was cut back by 6 bases and J by 2 bases. CDR1 MNHNS and CDR2 SASEGT come from the germline V gene. The CDR3 consists of 14 residues. The CDR3 DNA reads as TGTGCCAGCAGCATCGACAGGGCCTACAATGAGCAGTTCTTC. Its translation is CASSIDRAYNEQFF.

About this clonotype itself: A much larger clonotype is one base distant, so this may be a read error. The chain is built from TRBV7-2 and TRBJ2-5; perhaps TRBD1 as D (5 bases). V was clipped by 4 bases and J by 5 bases, with 14 bases between them. The CDR3 is 14 amino acids. Germline CDR1 SGHTA, CDR2 FQGNSA. The CDR3 DNA is TGTGCCAGCAGCTGGGGCGAGCGTATGGAGACCCAGTACTTC. Translating it yields CASSWGERMETQYF.

The V and J genes are TRBV6-1 and TRBJ2-7; no clear D. Germline V gene data show CDR1 as MNHNS and CDR2 as SASEGT. Trimming left V 2 bases short and J 7 bases short, with 9 bases between. This CDR3 region has 12 residues. The CDR3 reads CASSESRREQYV. The DNA for the CDR3 is TGTGCCAGCAGTGAATCACGCCGGGAGCAGTACGTC.

The CDR3 coding sequence is TGCGCCAGCAGCCAACTCCGGGACAGGGGAGGGATTGAGCAGTTCTTC. Amino acid sequence: CASSQLRDRGGIEQFF. The chain has TRBV4-1 and TRBJ2-1; TRBD1 matches at 10 bases. The CDR3 runs to 16 residues. V shed 2 bases, J shed 9 bases, and the junction held 10 bases outside the gene matches. Germline V gene data show CDR1 as MGHRA and CDR2 as YSYEKL.

This rearrangement joins TRBV18 to TRBJ1-2, with TRBD1 matching 7 bases. The J segment lost 6 bases and the V segment lost 2 bases, leaving 3 bases of the junction unmatched. The CDR3 length is 13 residues. In germline, CDR1 is KGHSH, CDR2 LQKENI. In DNA, the CDR3 is TGTGCCAGCTCACCAGGGACAGACAATGGCTACACCTTC. This sequence encodes CASSPGTDNGYTF.

The chain employs TRBV11-2 and TRBJ2-1; possibly TRBD2 for D (6 bases). CDR3 size: 14 residues. The V gene's germline CDR1 is SGHAT and CDR2 FQNNGV. Trimming took 2 bases from V and 5 from J, leaving 10 bases between them. This chain's CDR3 is CASSLTSWDNEQFF. As DNA, the CDR3 is TGTGCCAGCAGCTTAACTAGCTGGGACAATGAGCAGTTCTTC.

The gene calls are TRBV18 and TRBJ2-5, with 7 positions matching TRBD2. Germline V gene sequence: CDR1 KGHSH, CDR2 LQKENI. There are 17 residues in the CDR3. V lost 3 bases to trimming and J lost 7 bases; unmatched junction nucleotides: 17. CDR3 DNA sequence: TGTGCCAGCTCACCGAGAGGCGGGAGTGATGGGAAAGCGACCCAGTACTTC. It specifies CASSPRGGSDGKATQYF.

V is TRBV7-2 and J is TRBJ2-2, with no clear D. The CDR3 runs to 14 residues. Between the trimmed V and J ends, which lost 3 bases and 7 bases, there was a span of 12 bases. Germline V gene data show CDR1 as SGHTA and CDR2 as FQGNSA. This CDR3 reads CASSFSKYDGELFF. CDR3 nucleotide sequence: TGTGCCAGCAGCTTTTCCAAATACGACGGGGAGCTGTTTTTT.

This clonotype has more than one count but fewer than ten. The J gene is TRBJ2-1, the V gene TRBV12-5, with TRBD2 matching over 14 bases. The germline CDR1 and CDR2 sequences are LGHNT and FRNRAP. The CDR3 loop spans 15 amino acids. Trimming removed 5 bases from V and 7 bases from J; junction bases left unmatched: 4. The CDR3 region is CASGTGLAGGNEQFF. The CDR3 coding sequence is TGTGCTAGTGGTACTGGACTAGCGGGAGGAAATGAGCAGTTCTTC.

The CDR3 region has the DNA TGTGCCAACCTAGTAGCGGGAGGAGGGACCGGGGAGCTGTTTTTT. Translating it yields CANLVAGGGTGELFF. This rearrangement joins TRBV12-3 or TRBV12-4 to TRBJ2-2, with TRBD2 matching 10 bases. V was clipped by 10 bases and J by 5 bases; unmatched bases: 10. The CDR3 is 15 residues long.

This chain joins TRBV11-2 and TRBJ2-1, with 11 bases matching TRBD2. This CDR3 is 17 amino acids long. Germline lookup yields CDR1 SGHAT and CDR2 FQNNGV. The trim removed 1 base at V and 4 bases at J, leaving 6 bases unmatched. The CDR3 region is CASSLVGGLAVYNEQFF. CDR3 coding DNA: TGTGCCAGCAGCTTAGTTGGGGGACTAGCGGTTTACAATGAGCAGTTCTTC.

This clonotype has a handful of counts. The V call is TRBV30, the J call TRBJ2-3, with 9 bases fitting TRBD2. V gave up 2 bases and J gave up 3 bases; unmatched junction bases: 9. CDR3 length: 16 residues. Germline CDR1 GTSNPN, CDR2 SVGIG (reference sequence). CDR3 sequence reads: CAWSLAGHRPTDTQYF. The CDR3 region has the DNA TGTGCCTGGAGTCTAGCGGGACACAGACCTACAGATACGCAGTATTTT.

This clonotype was seen a few times. This CDR3 reads CASSQDVSGNAGELFF. CDR3 bases: TGCGCCAGCAGCCAAGATGTTAGCGGGAATGCCGGGGAGCTGTTTTTT. V is TRBV4-1 and J is TRBJ2-2, with 8 bases lining up with TRBD2. V shed 0 bases, J shed 6 bases, and the junction held 6 bases outside the gene matches. This CDR3 contains 16 residues. Germline V gives CDR1 MGHRA, CDR2 YSYEKL.

This clonotype was seen many times. The gene calls are TRBV7-8 and TRBJ1-1; D remains unclear. V was cut by 6 bases and J by 2 bases, with 10 bases left in between. The CDR3 runs to 13 residues. Looked up from germline, CDR1 is SGHVS and CDR2 is FQNEAQ. CDR3 in DNA: TGTGCCAGCAGGGCAGGCAGCAACACTGAAGCTTTCTTT. Amino acids: CASRAGSNTEAFF. Looking up the rest from reference TRBV7-8 and TRBJ1-1 gives the full variable domain: GAGVSQSPRYKVAKRGQDVALRCDPISGHVSLFWYQQALGQGPEFLTYFQNEAQLDKSGLPSDRFFAERPEGSVSTLKIQRTQQEDSAVYLCASRAGSNTEAFFGQGTRLTVV.

On this clonotype itself: A much larger clone lies a single base off, so this may be a read error. J is TRBJ2-3 and V is TRBV4-1; 7 bases match TRBD2. Germline V gene data show CDR1 as MGHRA and CDR2 as YSYEKL. The CDR3 length is 14 residues. CDR3 DNA: TGCGCCCGCAGCCAAGGAGCGGGATCAGATACGCAGTATTTT. Its translation is CARSQGAGSDTQYF.

The chain uses TRBV11-3 and TRBJ2-1; TRBD2 agrees at 12 bases. Looked up from germline, CDR1 is SGHNT and CDR2 is YENEEA. CDR3 length: 16 residues. V shed 4 bases and J 7 bases; nucleotides not matched to a gene: 8. DNA for the CDR3: TGTGCCAGCAGCTCAGAAGGACTAGCGGGATGGAATGAGCAGTTCTTC. This encodes CASSSEGLAGWNEQFF.

This clonotype was detected many times. The chain links TRBV7-2 to TRBJ1-2; 7 bases map to TRBD1. Germline CDR1 is SGHTA and CDR2 is FQGNSA. J lost 3 bases, V lost 5 bases, and 9 bases had no gene match. The length of the CDR3 is 15 residues. CDR3 nucleotide sequence: TGTGCCAGCAGCCCGGGACAGTTGTTCGACTATGGCTACACCTTC. It yields the protein CASSPGQLFDYGYTF.

The rearrangement links TRBV5-6 to TRBJ1-2, with 7 bases identical to TRBD1. Germline-derived CDR1 and CDR2 are SGHDT and YYEEEE. The CDR3 contains 15 residues. V lost 6 bases and J lost 3; bases outside the gene matches: 11. The CDR3 reads CASIRATGDDYGYTF. As DNA, the CDR3 is TGTGCCAGCATTCGGGCAACAGGGGACGACTATGGCTACACCTTC.

V and J are TRBV10-3 and TRBJ1-5, with 7 bases that match TRBD1. V trimming: 4 bases; J trimming: 5 bases; junction bases outside the gene matches: 2. Germline loops: CDR1 ENHRY, CDR2 SYGVKD. This CDR3 comprises 13 residues. This CDR3 is CAISATGDQPQHF. The CDR3 region has the DNA TGTGCCATCAGTGCAACAGGGGATCAGCCCCAGCATTTT.

This clonotype was seen ten or more times. The chain recombines TRBV7-2 with TRBJ1-5; unclear D gene. The CDR3 has 13 residues. Germline CDR1 reads SGHTA; CDR2 reads FQGNSA. V lost 2 bases, J lost 5 bases, and 7 bases lay in between. The CDR3 spells CASSLRQDQPQHF. In DNA form, the CDR3 reads TGTGCCAGCAGCTTACGGCAGGATCAGCCCCAGCATTTT.

This clonotype has more than one count but fewer than ten. This chain joins TRBV15 and TRBJ1-4; 11 bases map to TRBD1. V trimming: 5 bases; J trimming: 8 bases; junction bases outside the gene matches: 10. The length of the CDR3 is 16 residues. CDR1 LNHNV and CDR2 YYDKDF come from the germline V gene (reference sequence). The CDR3 DNA follows: TGTGCCACCAGCGGACCTAGGGACAGGGGGAGAGAAAAACTGTTTTTT. It encodes CATSGPRDRGREKLFF.